This T cell receptor (beta chain) was documented in a study of CD4 T cells in relation to SARS-CoV-2 and coronaviruses. Study at large: The restricting HLA molecule for shared crossreactive spike epitopes was mapped.

Before the COVID-19 pandemic, during about 2010-2018, CD4+ T cells were taken from unexposed donors. CD4+ T cells were isolated from the cells after around 11 days of culture. Testing used SARS-CoV-2 S/N and four cold-coronavirus spikes on unexposed-donor CD4+ T cells, cells permitting. About this clone itself: Its antigen is undetermined.

Method: immunoSEQ multiplex PCR; TCRdb's copy keeps in-frame clones and lacks some. The sample has some 29,000 clones; 74% are singletons. Germline V gene data show CDR1 as SGHRS and CDR2 as YFSETQ. The V end lost 4 bases, the J end lost 0 bases, and 11 bases lay between the germline ends. CDR3 length: 15 amino acids. This TCR was recovered from a human donor in good health. The V and J genes are TRBV5-1 and TRBJ1-3, with D perhaps TRBD1 (5 bases). The sequenced sample consisted of CD4+ T cells from PBMCs, cultured in vitro. CDR3 protein: CASSEQANSGNTIYF. Here the CDR3 DNA reads TGCGCCAGCAGCGAACAGGCGAACTCTGGAAACACCATATATTTT.